This T cell receptor (beta chain) was recorded in a study of prognosis after radiotherapy for stage I lung cancer. Across the whole study: Early 2018 to early 2019 saw enrollment of stage I non-small cell lung cancer patients. General study points: TRBV and TRBJ gene usage reportedly differed between patients with and without metastases.

All patients were node-negative on CT and PET/CT, without prior chemotherapy, radiotherapy or other malignancies. Multiplex PCR in two rounds served to amplify TCR beta CDR3 from genomic DNA. Each TRBV and TRBJ gene had its own primer in the first PCR round. For its second round, the PCR relied on universal primers. Via MiXCR, TCRdb re-called the multiplex PCR reads, giving one row per CDR3 protein. Among more than 30,000 distinct CDR3 sequences, around 40% were seen once, and the ten largest hold 15%. This CDR3 is built from 14 residues. Trimming stripped 6 bases from V and 0 bases from J, with 11 bases between. CDR1 ENHRY and CDR2 SYGVKD come from the germline V gene. This clonotype was counted many times. As yet, its antigen is unknown.

This sequence originates from a donor aged 50 or older with non-small cell lung cancer. The chain joins TRBV10-3 to TRBJ2-5; either TRBD1 or TRBD2 may fit D (5 bases each). Here the sequenced sample was PBMCs, taken before or after stereotactic body radiation therapy (not recorded which). The CDR3 spells CAISPGRHQETQYF. CDR3 nucleotide sequence: TGTGCCATCAGCCCGGGACGACACCAAGAGACCCAGTACTTC.